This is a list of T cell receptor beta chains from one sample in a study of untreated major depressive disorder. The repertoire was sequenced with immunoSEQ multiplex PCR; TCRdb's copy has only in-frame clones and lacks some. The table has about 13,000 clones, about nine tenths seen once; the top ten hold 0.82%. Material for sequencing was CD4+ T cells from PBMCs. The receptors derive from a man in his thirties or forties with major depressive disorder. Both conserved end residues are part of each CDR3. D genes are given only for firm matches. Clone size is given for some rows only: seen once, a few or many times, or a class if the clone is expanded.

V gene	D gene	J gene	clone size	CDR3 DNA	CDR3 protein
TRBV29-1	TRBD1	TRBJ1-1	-	TGCAGCGGGGGACAGGGGCCGAACACTGAAGCTTTCTTT	CSGGQGPNTEAFF
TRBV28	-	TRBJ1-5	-	TGTGCCAGCAGAACCGCAGGGGATGGCAATCAGCCCCAGCATTTT	CASRTAGDGNQPQHF
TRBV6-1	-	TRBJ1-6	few	TGTGCCAGTTCCCCGGGGGGAAGAGAATCACCCCTCCACTTT	CASSPGGRESPLHF
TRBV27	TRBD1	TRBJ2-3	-	TGTGCCAGCAGTCCCCCACAGTACAGGGGGCGCACGGTTACGCAGTATTTT	CASSPPQYRGRTVTQYF
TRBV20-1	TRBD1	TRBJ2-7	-	TGCAGTGCAAGCAGGGGGCGCGAGCAGTACTTC	CSASRGREQYF
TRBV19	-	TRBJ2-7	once	TGTGCCAGTAGTATAGGACTAGGCCTTTACGAGCAGTACTTC	CASSIGLGLYEQYF
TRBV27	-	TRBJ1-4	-	TGTGCCAGCAGTTTATTCGACGGGGATGAAAAACTGTTTTTT	CASSLFDGDEKLFF
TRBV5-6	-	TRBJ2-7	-	TGTGCCAGCAGCTTCAGGGACACCGCCTACGAGCAGTACTTC	CASSFRDTAYEQYF
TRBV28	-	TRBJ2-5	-	TGTGCCAGCAGTTTCCCCCCTTACAGGACCTTACAAGAGACCCAGTACTTC	CASSFPPYRTLQETQYF
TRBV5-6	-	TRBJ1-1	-	TGTGCCAGCAGCCTTCTGGCGACCGGCGACACTGAAGCTTTCTTT	CASSLLATGDTEAFF
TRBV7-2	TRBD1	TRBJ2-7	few	TGTGCCAGCAGCACTAACAGGGGCGAGCAGTACTTC	CASSTNRGEQYF
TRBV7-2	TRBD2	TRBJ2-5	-	TGTGCCAGCAGCCAAGAGGGGACTAGCGGGGGTGAGACCCAGTACTTC	CASSQEGTSGGETQYF
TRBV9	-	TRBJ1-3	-	TGTGCCAGCACCCGAGGGGACGGTTCTGGAAACACCATATATTTT	CASTRGDGSGNTIYF
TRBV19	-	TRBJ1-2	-	TGTGCCAGTAGCCCCACAGTGCTAAACTATGGCTACACCTTC	CASSPTVLNYGYTF
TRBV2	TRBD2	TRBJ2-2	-	TGTGCCAGCAGTGGGGCTAGCGGATTCACCGGGGAGCTGTTTTTT	CASSGASGFTGELFF
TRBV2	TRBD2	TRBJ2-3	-	TGTGCCAGCATCGGACTAGCGGGGGGGCCGAACACAGATACGCAGTATTTT	CASIGLAGGPNTDTQYF
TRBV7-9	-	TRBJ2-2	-	TGTGCCAGCAGCTCACCTAGTAACACCGGGGAGCTGTTTTTT	CASSSPSNTGELFF
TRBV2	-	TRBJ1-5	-	TGTGCCAGCAGGCTCCAGGGCCCCAATCAGCCCCAGCATTTT	CASRLQGPNQPQHF
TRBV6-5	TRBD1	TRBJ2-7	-	TGTGCCAGCAGACGGACAGGGAGCGGCGTCGAGCAGTACTTC	CASRRTGSGVEQYF
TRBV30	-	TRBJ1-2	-	TGTGCCTGGGAACGACAGAGACTAAACTATGGCTACACCTTC	CAWERQRLNYGYTF
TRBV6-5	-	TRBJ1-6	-	TGTGCCAGCAGTTACGGGTCTGGAGGTAATTCACCCCTCCACTTT	CASSYGSGGNSPLHF
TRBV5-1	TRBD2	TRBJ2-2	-	TGCGCCAGCAGCGCCGGACTAGCGGGGGGGCTCACCGGGGAGCTGTTTTTT	CASSAGLAGGLTGELFF
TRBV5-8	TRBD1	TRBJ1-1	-	TGTGCCAGCAGCCAGACAGGGTCGATGACTGAAGCTTTCTTT	CASSQTGSMTEAFF
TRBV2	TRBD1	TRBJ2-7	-	TGTGCCAGCAGTGAAAGGGGGACAGGGGGCGAGCAGTACTTC	CASSERGTGGEQYF
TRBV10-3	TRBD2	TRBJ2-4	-	TGTGCCATCAGCCGGACTAGCGGGGGTGAATTAGGCAAAAACATTCAGTACTTC	CAISRTSGGELGKNIQYF